This TCR beta chain comes out of a study of monozygotic twins with inflammatory bowel disease. The quantity of total RNA per TCR library was roughly 3,700 ng. From its re-call of the 5' RACE reads, TCRdb lists each CDR3 protein once, without DNA. The sample totals some 200,000 distinct CDR3 sequences. Comments on this clonotype: What it binds is not known.

Study-wide points: The authors note that differing immunosuppressive treatments may have added variability to patient repertoires.

The CDR3 extends over 18 amino acids. The receptor comes from a human donor with ulcerative colitis or Crohn's disease, or a healthy co-twin of an affected twin (not recorded which). V and J are TRBV12-3 or TRBV12-4 and TRBJ1-5; the D gene TCRdb calls, TRBD1, cannot be checked with no DNA. What was sequenced was blood. This chain's CDR3 is CASSFAVLSRGSNQPQHF.